This TCR beta chain came from a study of blood T cells in healthy people across ages. Study-wide context: Capture via template switching afforded approximately one barcoded beta molecule per two T cells. Study results and caveats: Unsorted PBMCs ruled out conclusive naive versus antigen-experienced comparison. A roughly linear age-dependent decrease characterized TCR beta diversity per million T cells.

There are 16 residues in the CDR3. The trim removed 6 bases at V and 5 bases at J, leaving 11 bases unmatched. CDR1 is DFQATT, CDR2 SNEGSKA, per germline (reference sequence). This clonotype was seen a handful of times. Its cognate antigen is unknown. Primers used in a second PCR of about 7 to 12 cycles were a sample-barcoded 5' primer and a J-beta primer mix. Each cDNA molecule, via a template-switch adaptor with 12 random nucleotides, was tagged. TCRdb passed the 5' RACE reads through MiXCR, listing each CDR3 protein once. The profile shows fewer than 950,000 distinct CDR3 sequences, 53% of them singletons.

The origin of this receptor is a man older than 75 in good health. Input material: blood. This chain links TRBV20-1 with TRBJ2-5; 14 bases agree with TRBD2. CDR3 DNA: TGCAGTGCCCAACCGGGACTAGCGGGAGCCAGTGAGACCCAGTACTTC. Translation: CSAQPGLAGASETQYF.